Sequencing of this TCR beta chain was carried out in a study of cytomegalovirus exposure and HLA in healthy donors. General observations from the study: Across donors, most TCRs were seen rarely, yet some public ones were widespread. The study recorded 160 or so TCR beta chains that were cytomegalovirus-associated. Reported performance of the classifier showed diagnosis of cytomegalovirus status with high specificity and sensitivity. Among the CMV-associated chains, a few were confirmed in vitro as specific for CMV antigens.

This clone has only a few counts. The antigen remains unidentified. Sequencing was performed with immunoSEQ multiplex PCR; in TCRdb, only in-frame clones are kept and a portion is missing. The sample carries 130,000 or so clones, approximately 89% recorded once. Trimming removed 4 bases at V and 3 bases at J, with 6 bases between. The CDR3 loop spans 11 amino acids. Germline values: CDR1 SQVTM, CDR2 ANQGSEA. The V and J genes are TRBV29-1 and TRBJ1-1; D might be TRBD1 (5 bases). The source is a man aged 25-45 years in good health and CMV-seronegative. The material sequenced was PBMCs. The CDR3 reads CSVGGHTEAFF. Here the CDR3 DNA reads TGCAGCGTTGGGGGCCACACTGAAGCTTTCTTT.